This is a list of T cell receptor beta chains from one sample in a study of blood T cell repertoires in COVID-19. The protocol was immunoSEQ multiplex PCR, while the TCRdb copy is restricted to in-frame clones and leaves out a portion. The sample has about 110,000 clones; about 75% are singletons. The sequenced sample consisted of peripheral blood. The receptors come from a woman in her 70s with acute or convalescent COVID-19. The CDR3 runs from the conserved cysteine through the conserved F or W. The D gene is left open where the match is weak. The listing skips clone size in some rows; elsewhere it reads once, few, many or a size class.

TRBJ1-1 | TRBV19 | . | . | TGTGCCAGTAGACCGACATCGAACACTGAAGCTTTCTTT | CASRPTSNTEAFF
TRBJ1-4 | TRBV29-1 | . | . | TGCAGCGTGAGTGGTACTGCTAATGAAAAACTGTTTTTT | CSVSGTANEKLFF
TRBJ1-1 | TRBV20-1 | few | . | TGCAGTAAAATAGAGAACACTGAAGCTTTCTTT | CSKIENTEAFF
TRBJ1-2 | TRBV5-5 | . | . | TGTGCCAGCAGCAAAGACAGGAGATATGGCTACACCTTC | CASSKDRRYGYTF
TRBJ2-7 | TRBV4-2 | few | TRBD1 | TGTGCCAGCAGCCGCTCACCGGGACAGGACTACGAGCAGTACTTC | CASSRSPGQDYEQYF
TRBJ1-1 | TRBV14 | . | . | TGTGCCAGCAGCCGGAACAGGCCCACAACGGACACTGAAGCTTTCTTT | CASSRNRPTTDTEAFF
TRBJ2-1 | TRBV4-3 | . | TRBD2 | TGCGCCAGCAGCCAAGCTCTAGCGGGGGGTTTGTGGGAGCAGTTCTTC | CASSQALAGGLWEQFF
TRBJ2-3 | TRBV7-2 | . | . | TGTGCCAGCGCCCCGGCGGCAGGGGTTGGAGATACGCAGTATTTT | CASAPAAGVGDTQYF
TRBJ2-7 | TRBV6-5 | . | . | TGTGCCAGCAGTCGAGGGGGGGGCTCCTACGAGCAGTACTTC | CASSRGGGSYEQYF
TRBJ2-3 | TRBV12-3/TRBV12-4 | . | . | TGTGCCAGCAGTTCTAGTCGCACAGATACGCAGTATTTT | CASSSSRTDTQYF
TRBJ2-1 | TRBV29-1 | . | . | TGCAGCGTTGAATTCACAGGCCGTGAGCAGTTCTTC | CSVEFTGREQFF
TRBJ1-1 | TRBV30 | . | TRBD1 | TGTGCCTGGAGTGTAAGGGTTGGGACAGGGTCGAACACTGAAGCTTTCTTT | CAWSVRVGTGSNTEAFF
TRBJ2-3 | TRBV24-1 | . | TRBD2 | TGTGCCACCAGTGTTACGGGAGGTACAGATACGCAGTATTTT | CATSVTGGTDTQYF
TRBJ2-1 | TRBV7-9 | . | . | TGTGCCAGCAGCATCAGGTCCCCCAAGTACAATGAGCAGTTCTTC | CASSIRSPKYNEQFF
TRBJ2-7 | TRBV5-1 | . | . | TGCGCCAGCAGCTTGAGCGGGCCCTACGAGCAGTACTTC | CASSLSGPYEQYF
TRBJ1-2 | TRBV19 | . | TRBD1 | TGTGCCAGTAGTACCTTGACAGGGGGCGCAATCTATGGCTACACCTTC | CASSTLTGGAIYGYTF
TRBJ2-2 | TRBV30 | . | . | TGTGCCTGGAGTTTAACCCAGGTTAACACCGGGGAGCTGTTTTTT | CAWSLTQVNTGELFF
TRBJ1-3 | TRBV7-9 | once | TRBD1 | TGTGCCAGCAGCTTAGCGCCGGGACAGGCCCGGCAATCTGGAAACACCATATATTTT | CASSLAPGQARQSGNTIYF
TRBJ1-4 | TRBV7-9 | few | TRBD1 | TGTGCCAGCAGCTTTTCACAGGGGCAACTGTTTTTT | CASSFSQGQLFF
TRBJ1-1 | TRBV6-5 | . | . | TGTGCCAGCAGTTACAGCATGAACACTGAAGCTTTCTTT | CASSYSMNTEAFF
TRBJ1-1 | TRBV7-9 | . | TRBD1 | TGTGCCAGCAGCTTCGAGACAGGGTGGGACACTGAAGCTTTCTTT | CASSFETGWDTEAFF
TRBJ2-5 | TRBV4-1 | . | TRBD2 | TGCGCCAGCAGCCAAGGGGCCTTAGCGGGGTACCAAGAGACCCAGTACTTC | CASSQGALAGYQETQYF
TRBJ1-6 | TRBV15 | . | TRBD1 | TGTGCCACCAGCAGGGACAGGGGATTCGGTTCACCCCTCCACTTT | CATSRDRGFGSPLHF
TRBJ1-1 | TRBV30 | . | . | TGTGCCTGGAGTAGTGGGCTGAACACTGAAGCTTTCTTT | CAWSSGLNTEAFF
TRBJ1-2 | TRBV6-1 | . | TRBD1 | TGTGCCAGCAGTGAAGTGGGGAGACTCCCAGGGGGCTATGGCTACACCTTC | CASSEVGRLPGGYGYTF
TRBJ2-4 | TRBV7-2 | few | TRBD1 | TGTGCCAGCAGCTTAGGCGGACAGGGTATTCAGTACTTC | CASSLGGQGIQYF
TRBJ1-2 | TRBV7-9 | . | . | TGTGCCAGCAGCTTAGGGGGGCCTTATGGCTACACCTTC | CASSLGGPYGYTF
TRBJ1-1 | TRBV27 | . | . | TGTGCCAGCAGTTTATTAGGACAGACAACGAACACTGAAGCTTTCTTT | CASSLLGQTTNTEAFF